The clone carrying this T cell receptor beta chain showed up just a few times. The target antigen is unknown. This record belongs to a study of cytomegalovirus exposure and HLA in healthy donors. Germline V gene lookup returns CDR1 SGHRS and CDR2 YFSETQ. The CDR3 loop spans 16 amino acids. The junction had 11 bases not matched to a gene; V was cut back by 4 bases and J by 5 bases. With 60 Vbeta and 13 Jbeta primers, the PCR was carried out. Per the original methods: Some 80 million unique TCR beta chains, some 9.9 million shared, were counted in a later analysis. Only in-frame clones appear in the TCRdb table, and some are missing; sequencing was by immunoSEQ multiplex PCR. The V and J calls and clone size are taken from that table; D and trimming were inferred from the DNA. The sample includes over 110,000 clones, 70% to 80% of them seen just once. Broader study findings: Analyses of presence/absence relied on an assumption of roughly uniform sequencing depth across donors. Some V segments could not be told apart, so they were left out, TRBV6-2 and TRBV6-3 among them.

Source material: PBMCs. The clonotype originates from a woman in her forties in good health and CMV-seropositive. The J gene is TRBJ2-1, the V gene TRBV5-1; 8 bases agree with TRBD2. CDR3 residues: CASSVLAGTGNNEQFF. DNA for the CDR3: TGCGCCAGCAGCGTCTTAGCGGGAACCGGGAACAATGAGCAGTTCTTC. Full variable domain (rest looked up from reference TRBV5-1 and TRBJ2-1): KAGVTQTPRYLIKTRGQQVTLSCSPISGHRSVSWYQQTPGQGLQFLFEYFSETQRNKGNFPGRFSGRQFSNSRSEMNVSTLELGDSALYLCASSVLAGTGNNEQFFGPGTRLTVL.